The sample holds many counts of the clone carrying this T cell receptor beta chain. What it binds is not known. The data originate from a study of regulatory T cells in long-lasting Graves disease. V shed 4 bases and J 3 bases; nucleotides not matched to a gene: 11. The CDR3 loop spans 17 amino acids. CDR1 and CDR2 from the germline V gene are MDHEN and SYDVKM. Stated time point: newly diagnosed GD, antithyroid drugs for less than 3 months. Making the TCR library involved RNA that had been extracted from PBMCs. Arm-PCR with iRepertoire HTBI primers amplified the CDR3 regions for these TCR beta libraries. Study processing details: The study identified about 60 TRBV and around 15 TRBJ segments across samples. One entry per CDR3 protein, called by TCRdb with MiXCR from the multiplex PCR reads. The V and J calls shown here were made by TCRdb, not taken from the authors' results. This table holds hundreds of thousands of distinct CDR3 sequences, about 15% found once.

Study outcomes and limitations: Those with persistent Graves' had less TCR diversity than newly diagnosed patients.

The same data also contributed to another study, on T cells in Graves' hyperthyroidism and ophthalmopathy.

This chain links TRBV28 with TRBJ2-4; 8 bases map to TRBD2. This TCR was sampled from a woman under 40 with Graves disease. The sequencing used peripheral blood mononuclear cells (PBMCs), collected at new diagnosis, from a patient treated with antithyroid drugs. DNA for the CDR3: TGTGCCAGCAGTTACTACCAGCTAGCGGGTAACAAAAACATTCAGTACTTC. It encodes CASSYYQLAGNKNIQYF.